The 8 T cell receptor beta chains below come from one sample, sequenced in a study of shared clonotypes between healthy human individuals. Naive CD8 cells were CD45RO-negative, positively selected for CCR7, excluding terminally differentiated effector memory CD45RA+ cells. Only in-frame clones appear in the TCRdb table, and some are missing; sequencing was by immunoSEQ multiplex PCR. The data contain some 2 million clones, about 94% of them singletons. Source material: naive CD8+ T cells sorted from blood. The receptors come from a man between 18 and 35 years old in good health.

Concerning this clone: Other DNA sequences in the same sample also yield this CDR3. The V and J genes are TRBV13 and TRBJ2-3; D is undetermined. Per germline, CDR1 PRHDT and CDR2 FYEKMQ (reference sequence). V dropped 4 bases and J dropped 6 bases, with 5 bases sitting between them. This CDR3 has 11 amino acids. The CDR3: CASSSSDTQYF. In DNA, the CDR3 is TGTGCCAGCAGCTCCTCCGATACGCAGTATTTT.

The chain recombines TRBV6-6 with TRBJ2-1; unclear D gene. The CDR3 has 15 amino acids. The germline CDR1 and CDR2 sequences are MNHNY and SVGAGI (reference sequence). V was pared by 5 bases and J by 2 bases, with 13 bases between. CDR3 sequence: CASSQSGYTYNEQFF. In DNA form, the CDR3 reads TGTGCCAGCAGTCAATCGGGCTACACCTACAATGAGCAGTTCTTC.

V and J are TRBV7-9 and TRBJ2-7, with D perhaps TRBD2 (5 bases). Per the germline V gene, CDR1 is SEHNR and CDR2 is FQNEAQ (reference sequence). This CDR3 is 16 amino acids long. V was clipped by 1 base and J by 3 bases, with 16 bases between them. The CDR3 sequence is CASSLGAAEPFYEQYF. DNA for the CDR3: TGTGCCAGCAGCTTAGGGGCAGCGGAGCCTTTCTACGAGCAGTACTTC.

Points on this clone: Other DNA variants within this sample encode the same CDR3. V gene TRBV28 combines with J gene TRBJ2-3; 10 nucleotides match TRBD2. Losses at the gene ends were 5 bases for V and 4 bases for J; bases not matched to a gene: 6. Germline-derived CDR1 and CDR2 are MDHEN and SYDVKM. This CDR3 spans 15 amino acids. The CDR3 DNA follows: TGTGCCAGCAGTCTAGGGAGCGGGGGGGCAGATACGCAGTATTTT. It yields the protein CASSLGSGGADTQYF.

The CDR3 nucleotides are TGTGCCAGCAGCCGGGACCCGGGCGCTGAAGCTTTCTTT. Encoded protein: CASSRDPGAEAFF. This chain links TRBV7-6 with TRBJ1-1; D may be TRBD1 (5 bases). The CDR3 runs 13 residues. V lost 5 bases and J 6 bases, leaving 13 bases between the germline ends. Germline V gene data show CDR1 as SGHVS and CDR2 as FNYEAQ.

Comment on this clone: Additional DNA sequences in this sample encode the identical CDR3. The chain is built from TRBV28 and TRBJ1-1, with 7 bases matching TRBD1. Germline V gene lookup returns CDR1 MDHEN and CDR2 SYDVKM. The J segment lost 4 bases and the V segment lost 4 bases, leaving 0 bases of the junction unmatched. CDR3 size: 12 residues. The CDR3 nucleotides read TGTGCCAGCAGTTCAGGGGGCACTGAAGCTTTCTTT. This sequence encodes CASSSGGTEAFF.

This chain links TRBV6-1 with TRBJ2-5, with D perhaps TRBD1 or TRBD2 (5 bases each). Germline V gives CDR1 MNHNS, CDR2 SASEGT. Trimming removed 0 bases from V and 4 bases from J, with 12 bases in between. The CDR3 is 15 residues long. DNA for the CDR3: TGTGCCAGCAGTGAAGCGCGCAGGGACCGAGAGACCCAGTACTTC. Its protein product is CASSEARRDRETQYF.

The gene calls are TRBV18 and TRBJ2-7, with D uncertain. The CDR3 is 13 amino acids. The V and J ends lost 2 bases and 2 bases respectively, with 7 bases between them. CDR1 is KGHSH and CDR2 is LQKENI in the germline V gene. DNA for the CDR3: TGTGCCAGCTCACCAGCGAGTGCCTACGAGCAGTACTTC. It translates to CASSPASAYEQYF.